This is a list of T cell receptor beta chains from one sample in a study of tumor and adjacent non-tumor tissue in lung cancer. TCRdb analysed the multiplex PCR reads with MiXCR anew, one entry per CDR3 protein. The table records tens of thousands of distinct CDR3 sequences, around 78% of them present only once. Sequencing was done on a sample of lung tumor tissue. The origin of the receptors is a man aged 60 to 75 with non-small cell lung cancer. Each CDR3 is given with its conserved first and last residue. The D gene is left open where the match is weak. Only some rows state a clone size, as once, few, many or a class for expanded clones.

j_call: TRBJ2-7; d_call: TRBD2; clone_size: few; v_call: TRBV5-1; cdr3_nt: TGCGCCAGCAGCTTCGGGACTAGCGGGCGGATTAGCTCCTACGAGCAGTACTTC; cdr3_aa: CASSFGTSGRISSYEQYF
j_call: TRBJ2-1; d_call: TRBD2; clone_size: NA; v_call: TRBV11-1; cdr3_nt: TGCGAGAGCGAGAGGTGGGAGGGCCGTGGTGAGCAGTTCTTC; cdr3_aa: CESERWEGRGEQFF
j_call: TRBJ2-1; d_call: NA; clone_size: medium-sized; v_call: TRBV20-1; cdr3_nt: TGCAGTGGTGGACTTAGCTCCTACAATGAGCAGTTCTTC; cdr3_aa: CSGGLSSYNEQFF
j_call: TRBJ2-6; d_call: NA; clone_size: NA; v_call: TRBV6-1; cdr3_nt: TGTACCAGCGACGGGTCAGAGACTGGGGCCAACGTCCTGACTTTC; cdr3_aa: CTSDGSETGANVLTF
j_call: TRBJ1-1; d_call: TRBD1; clone_size: NA; v_call: TRBV5-1; cdr3_nt: TGCGCCAGCAGGACAGGGACGAAGAACACTGAAGCTTTCTTT; cdr3_aa: CASRTGTKNTEAFF
j_call: TRBJ2-7; d_call: NA; clone_size: NA; v_call: TRBV6-1; cdr3_nt: TGTGCCAGCGGTGAGTCACTCCGAATCGAGGCGTACTTC; cdr3_aa: CASGESLRIEAYF
j_call: TRBJ1-3; d_call: NA; clone_size: NA; v_call: TRBV13; cdr3_nt: TGTCACAGCAGCCTACTTGGAGGAAACACCATATATTTT; cdr3_aa: CHSSLLGGNTIYF
j_call: TRBJ2-5; d_call: TRBD2; clone_size: NA; v_call: TRBV13; cdr3_nt: TGTGCCAGCAGCCTCGGACTAGCGGGTTTAGAAGAGACCCAGTGTTTC; cdr3_aa: CASSLGLAGLEETQCF
j_call: TRBJ1-2; d_call: NA; clone_size: NA; v_call: TRBV6-5; cdr3_nt: TGTGCCAGCAGAGCCCGGAAAGGGAGGAGTAACTATGGCTACACATTC; cdr3_aa: CASRARKGRSNYGYTF
j_call: TRBJ1-5; d_call: NA; clone_size: NA; v_call: TRBV20-1; cdr3_nt: TGCAGTGCTAGTGACTTAGGAGACTATCAGCCCCAGCATTTT; cdr3_aa: CSASDLGDYQPQHF
j_call: TRBJ1-4; d_call: TRBD1; clone_size: many; v_call: TRBV29-1; cdr3_nt: TGCAGCGTTTCGGACAGGGCGGCGTCGAATGAAAAACTGTTTTTT; cdr3_aa: CSVSDRAASNEKLFF
j_call: TRBJ1-4; d_call: TRBD1; clone_size: few; v_call: TRBV20-1; cdr3_nt: TGCAATTCTACTGTACAGGGGGCCCAAAATGAAAAACTGTTTTTT; cdr3_aa: CNSTVQGAQNEKLFF
j_call: TRBJ2-2; d_call: TRBD2; clone_size: NA; v_call: TRBV20-1; cdr3_nt: TGCAGTGCTACTTTAATGGGAGGGCCGGAGACAGGGGAGCTGTTTTTT; cdr3_aa: CSATLMGGPETGELFF
j_call: TRBJ2-1; d_call: TRBD1; clone_size: NA; v_call: TRBV5-4; cdr3_nt: TGTGCTAGCAGCTTGAGAGTGACAGGGGTTGGAAATGAGCAGTTCTTC; cdr3_aa: CASSLRVTGVGNEQFF
j_call: TRBJ2-1; d_call: NA; clone_size: NA; v_call: TRBV5-1; cdr3_nt: TGCGCCAGCAGCTTGCTGGCGGAAGGAGGTGGCAATGAGCAGTTCTTC; cdr3_aa: CASSLLAEGGGNEQFF
j_call: TRBJ2-7; d_call: TRBD2; clone_size: many; v_call: TRBV2; cdr3_nt: TGTGCCAGCAGTATACTAGCGGTTAACGGGGAGCAGTACTTC; cdr3_aa: CASSILAVNGEQYF
j_call: TRBJ2-7; d_call: NA; clone_size: NA; v_call: TRBV10-3; cdr3_nt: TGTACCATCAGTGACGGCGAAGAGCAGTATTTC; cdr3_aa: CTISDGEEQYF
j_call: TRBJ2-1; d_call: NA; clone_size: NA; v_call: TRBV7-9; cdr3_nt: TGTGCCAGCAGCTTAGAGGGCAGGACTTACTACAATGAGCAGTTCTTC; cdr3_aa: CASSLEGRTYYNEQFF
j_call: TRBJ2-7; d_call: NA; clone_size: once; v_call: TRBV6-1; cdr3_nt: TGTGCCTGCAGTGATGGACAAGCGGACTACGAGCAATACTTC; cdr3_aa: CACSDGQADYEQYF
j_call: TRBJ2-1; d_call: TRBD2; clone_size: NA; v_call: TRBV20-1; cdr3_nt: TGCAGTGCTATGTTGACTAGCGTGGGCTCGGGTGAGCAGTTCTTC; cdr3_aa: CSAMLTSVGSGEQFF
j_call: TRBJ2-3; d_call: NA; clone_size: NA; v_call: TRBV29-1; cdr3_nt: TGCAGCGTTGGGGGCAACACAGATACGCAGTATTTT; cdr3_aa: CSVGGNTDTQYF
j_call: TRBJ1-5; d_call: TRBD1; clone_size: NA; v_call: TRBV12-3/TRBV12-4; cdr3_nt: TGTGCCAGCAGTTTAACGAGAGGGGGCTATCAGCCCCAGCGTTTT; cdr3_aa: CASSLTRGGYQPQRF
j_call: TRBJ2-7; d_call: TRBD2; clone_size: once; v_call: TRBV20-1; cdr3_nt: TGCAGTACTAGACTGGCTAGCGGGCTAATGGGCGAGCAATACTTC; cdr3_aa: CSTRLASGLMGEQYF
j_call: TRBJ2-1; d_call: NA; clone_size: once; v_call: TRBV29-1; cdr3_nt: TGCATCGTTGACCCTTACGCCGGGAGTTCAGTCGAGCAGTTCTTC; cdr3_aa: CIVDPYAGSSVEQFF
j_call: TRBJ2-5; d_call: NA; clone_size: many; v_call: TRBV11-1; cdr3_nt: TGTGCCAGCAGCCCCAGGACTACTAAAGAGACCCAGTACTTC; cdr3_aa: CASSPRTTKETQYF
j_call: TRBJ2-7; d_call: NA; clone_size: NA; v_call: TRBV20-1; cdr3_nt: TGTAATGCGGATGCAGGGAACGAGCAGTACTTC; cdr3_aa: CNADAGNEQYF
j_call: TRBJ2-5; d_call: NA; clone_size: NA; v_call: TRBV10-3; cdr3_nt: TGTGACATCAGTGAGTCGAAGGAGACACAGTACTTC; cdr3_aa: CDISESKETQYF
j_call: TRBJ2-7; d_call: NA; clone_size: NA; v_call: TRBV5-6; cdr3_nt: TGTGCCAGAAGCCGGACGGAATCCTACGAGCAGTACTTC; cdr3_aa: CARSRTESYEQYF
j_call: TRBJ2-5; d_call: NA; clone_size: many; v_call: TRBV6-2/TRBV6-3; cdr3_nt: TGTGCCAGCAGACGGGGCCAAGAGACCCAGTACTTC; cdr3_aa: CASRRGQETQYF
j_call: TRBJ2-3; d_call: TRBD2; clone_size: few; v_call: TRBV24-1; cdr3_nt: TGTGCCACCAGTGACACCGGGACTAGCGGGAGTATAGATACGCAGTATTTT; cdr3_aa: CATSDTGTSGSIDTQYF
j_call: TRBJ2-5; d_call: NA; clone_size: many; v_call: TRBV20-1; cdr3_nt: TGCAGTGCGCTGGGGCTAGCTGGAGCACGAGAGACCCAGTACTTC; cdr3_aa: CSALGLAGARETQYF
j_call: TRBJ2-4; d_call: NA; clone_size: once; v_call: TRBV6-5; cdr3_nt: TGTGCCAGCAGTTACAGCCGGGGTTCGGTGAACATTCAGTACTTC; cdr3_aa: CASSYSRGSVNIQYF
j_call: TRBJ2-5; d_call: TRBD1; clone_size: many; v_call: TRBV10-3; cdr3_nt: TGTGCCATCAGTGACGGGACAGGGGAAGAGACCCAGTACTTC; cdr3_aa: CAISDGTGEETQYF
j_call: TRBJ2-1; d_call: TRBD2; clone_size: NA; v_call: TRBV20-1; cdr3_nt: TGCAGTGATGCGACCGGGACTATCGGGAGAGGTGAGCAGTTCTTC; cdr3_aa: CSDATGTIGRGEQFF
j_call: TRBJ1-2; d_call: TRBD1; clone_size: NA; v_call: TRBV28; cdr3_nt: TGTGCCAGCAGTCTGTCGGGCAGGGGGCTGGATGAGTACACCTTC; cdr3_aa: CASSLSGRGLDEYTF
j_call: TRBJ2-7; d_call: NA; clone_size: NA; v_call: TRBV29-1; cdr3_nt: NA; cdr3_aa: CSVVGRGAKSYERYF
j_call: TRBJ2-7; d_call: NA; clone_size: NA; v_call: TRBV11-1; cdr3_nt: TGTACCAGCAGGCGGGATACGACTATCCACGAGCAGTACTTC; cdr3_aa: CTSRRDTTIHEQYF
j_call: TRBJ2-2; d_call: NA; clone_size: NA; v_call: TRBV11-1; cdr3_nt: TGTGCCAGCAGCTGTACTAATAGCACCGGGGAGCTGTTTTTT; cdr3_aa: CASSCTNSTGELFF
j_call: TRBJ2-2; d_call: NA; clone_size: NA; v_call: TRBV29-1; cdr3_nt: TGCAGTATTGTGCTAACAGGGAGGAAGGAGCTGTTTTTT; cdr3_aa: CSIVLTGRKELFF
j_call: TRBJ2-7; d_call: TRBD1; clone_size: once; v_call: TRBV6-6; cdr3_nt: TGTTCCAGCAGTGGGGGAGAGGGGGCCTCCTACGAGCAGTACTTT; cdr3_aa: CSSSGGEGASYEQYF
j_call: TRBJ1-5; d_call: NA; clone_size: NA; v_call: TRBV6-5; cdr3_nt: TGTGCCAGCAGTTGGGGAGGGAATCAACCCCAGCAATTT; cdr3_aa: CASSWGGNQPQQF
j_call: TRBJ2-1; d_call: NA; clone_size: NA; v_call: TRBV20-1; cdr3_nt: TGCAGTGCTAGGCCCCACAGGCCTTCCTCCCATAATGAGCAGTTCTTC; cdr3_aa: CSARPHRPSSHNEQFF
j_call: TRBJ1-5; d_call: NA; clone_size: NA; v_call: TRBV20-1; cdr3_nt: TGCAGTGTTAGTGTTCAGCCCCAGCATTTT; cdr3_aa: CSVSVQPQHF
j_call: TRBJ1-4; d_call: NA; clone_size: few; v_call: TRBV20-1; cdr3_nt: TGCAGTGCCCAGGGCGCAGGGAGTGTAACTAATGAAAAACTGCTTTTT; cdr3_aa: CSAQGAGSVTNEKLLF
j_call: TRBJ1-4; d_call: NA; clone_size: NA; v_call: TRBV29-1; cdr3_nt: TGCAGCGCTCGGGGGGCCCCGGAGGGTAATGAAAAACTGTTGTTT; cdr3_aa: CSARGAPEGNEKLLF
j_call: TRBJ2-7; d_call: TRBD1; clone_size: once; v_call: TRBV12-3/TRBV12-4; cdr3_nt: TGTGTCAGCAGTCCCGGGACAGGGGTTCTCGAGCAGTACTTC; cdr3_aa: CVSSPGTGVLEQYF
j_call: TRBJ2-7; d_call: TRBD1; clone_size: NA; v_call: TRBV20-1; cdr3_nt: TGCAGTCCCTCCATACCCACAGGGGTTAACTACGAGCAGTACTTC; cdr3_aa: CSPSIPTGVNYEQYF
j_call: TRBJ2-3; d_call: TRBD2; clone_size: once; v_call: TRBV20-1; cdr3_nt: TGCAGTGCGGGGACTAACGGGAGATTCGCAGATACGCAGTATTTT; cdr3_aa: CSAGTNGRFADTQYF